The clone carrying this T cell receptor (beta chain) was recorded a few times. Its antigen is unknown. Prepared TCR beta cDNA libraries contained unique molecular identifiers. Each sample of about 0.95 to 11 million input T cells yielded approximately 500,000 cDNA molecules, so each molecule approximated one T cell. Each CDR3 protein is one row after TCRdb ran MiXCR on the PCR reads. The sample consists of around 400,000 distinct CDR3 sequences, 30% to 40% of them appearing once. The sample is drawn from a study of post-analysis software for immune sequencing data. This CDR3 has 16 residues. CDR1 and CDR2 from the germline V gene are MNHEY and SVGAGI. The V gene lost 0 bases and the J gene lost 4 bases, with 15 bases spanning the gap. Study-wide results and limits: Clustering by F measure revealed strong co-clustering among samples prepared together in one batch. Comparison with controls showed significantly lower normalized Chao1 diversity in multiple sclerosis patients. In patients, 4 to 6 TRBV segments were more frequent than in controls, with TRBV5-6, TRBV5-1 and TRBV20-1 among them.

The material sequenced was blood. The sequence was obtained from a girl aged 2 to 9 with multiple sclerosis. The chain is built from TRBV6-5 and TRBJ1-1; perhaps TRBD1 as D (5 bases). CDR3 protein: CASSYSGTPGGTEAFF. CDR3 bases: TGTGCCAGCAGTTACTCGGGCACCCCGGGGGGCACTGAAGCTTTCTTT.